This note documents a single T cell receptor (beta chain) sequence. Its cognate antigen is unknown. These data are taken from a study of cytomegalovirus exposure and HLA in healthy donors. About the study: Early release data held 80 million to 100 million unique TCRs from HLA-typed donors.

Whole-study findings and limits: Generally TCR sequences proved uncommon, though certain public TCRs appeared in numerous donors. The CMV antigen specificity of a few CMV-associated chains was confirmed through in vitro analysis. Some highly shared sequence variants likely arose as a pipeline artifact.

The PCR had 60 Vbeta and 13 Jbeta primers. The repertoire was sequenced with immunoSEQ multiplex PCR; TCRdb's copy has only in-frame clones and lacks some. The sample shows just over 150,000 clones, roughly 80% of them seen only once. This CDR3 is built from 12 residues. Per germline, CDR1 SGHDT and CDR2 YYEEEE. The V gene lost 7 bases and the J gene lost 6 bases, with 13 bases spanning the gap. The TCR sequence derives from a female donor in good health and CMV-seronegative. The V and J genes are TRBV5-6 and TRBJ1-2; no firm D call. Sequencing input: PBMCs. The CDR3: CASRPGFNGYTF. CDR3 nucleotides: TGTGCCAGCCGCCCGGGATTTAATGGCTACACCTTC.